The source of this T cell receptor (beta chain) is a study of shared clonotypes between healthy human individuals. Whole-study results and caveats: It was only blood that was sampled, and tissue repertoires likely differ.

A CD45RA+ naive subset and a CD45RA-negative memory subset were split from CD4+ cells. The CDR3 runs 12 residues. Germline loops: CDR1 MNHEY, CDR2 SMNVEV (reference sequence). With 8 bases removed from V and 6 bases from J, the gap between germline ends came to 11 bases. Every subset's genomic DNA went evenly onto several immunoSEQ plates. The input for sorted-subset replicate PCRs was approximately 200 ng DNA, tens of thousands of T cell genomes. Clones were sequenced by immunoSEQ multiplex PCR, and TCRdb holds only the in-frame ones, with some missing. Here the sample spans 2 million to 3 million clones, approximately 93% being singletons. As to this clone: Its antigen is not known.

The material sequenced was naive CD4+ T cells from PBMCs. Noted subset: CD45RA+ positively selected. This clonotype was obtained from a man between 18 and 35 years old in good health. Some clones in this sample may be carry-over from other donors' samples. The chain employs TRBV27 and TRBJ1-5; D gene uncertain. The CDR3: CASGRVRQPQHF. CDR3 DNA: TGTGCCAGCGGTAGGGTGCGTCAGCCCCAGCATTTT.